A single sample gave rise to the 24 T cell receptor beta chains below, sequenced in a study of T cell repertoires in cytomegalovirus infection. Using its own MiXCR run on the reads, TCRdb lists one record per CDR3 protein. Found here are 480,000 or so distinct CDR3 sequences, 11% of them singletons; the top ten hold approximately 10%. The sample was PBMCs. These TCRs come from a human donor in good health (CMV status not recorded). Some clones in this sample may be carry-over from other donors' samples.

This clonotype was seen ten or more times. The chain couples TRBV4-2 to TRBJ1-2; the match to TRBD1 covers 9 bases. Per germline, CDR1 LGHNA and CDR2 YNFKEQ. V lost 2 bases and J lost 7; bases outside the gene matches: 17. The CDR3 extends over 18 amino acids. In nucleotides, the CDR3 is TGTGCCAGCAGCCAACCGGGACAGGGAAGGGGGCATATTGGTGGCTACACCTTC. Residues: CASSQPGQGRGHIGGYTF.

In its sample, this clonotype was seen many times. This chain uses TRBV6-1 with TRBJ1-2, with D perhaps matching TRBD1 (5 bases). V gave up 3 bases and J gave up 7 bases, with 9 bases separating them. From germline, CDR1 is MNHNS and CDR2 SASEGT. The CDR3 extends over 12 amino acids. CDR3 loop: CASSEGQGGYTF. The DNA of the CDR3 is TGTGCCAGCAGTGAGGGGCAAGGTGGCTACACCTTC.

This clonotype was recorded many times. The chain links TRBV6-5 to TRBJ2-1; D may be TRBD1 or TRBD2 (5 bases each). V gave up 0 bases and J gave up 2 bases, with 11 bases separating them. The germline V gene encodes CDR1 MNHEY and CDR2 SVGAGI. This CDR3 has 16 amino acids. The CDR3 region is CASSYSPGTTYNEQFF. The CDR3 coding sequence is TGTGCCAGCAGTTACTCCCCCGGGACCACCTACAATGAGCAGTTCTTC.

This clonotype has a count of ten or more. This rearrangement joins TRBV6-1 to TRBJ1-6, with 8 bases fitting TRBD1. The CDR3 spans 13 residues. Germline CDR1 is MNHNS and CDR2 is SASEGT. V shed 6 bases, J shed 13 bases, and the junction held 8 bases outside the gene matches. DNA for the CDR3: TGTGCCAGCAGCCGACAGGGGATTGACCCCCTCCACTTT. Translating it yields CASSRQGIDPLHF.

This clonotype came up a few times. The chain couples TRBV5-1 to TRBJ1-6; weak D call: TRBD1 (6 bases). The germline V gene has CDR1 SGHRS and CDR2 YFSETQ. V was cut by 3 bases and J by 5 bases, with 12 bases left in between. This CDR3 has 15 amino acids. The CDR3 protein is CASSYRTAHNSPLHF. CDR3 coding DNA: TGCGCCAGCAGCTACCGGACAGCACATAATTCACCCCTCCACTTT.

This clonotype was observed many times. The J gene is TRBJ1-5, the V gene TRBV4-2; possibly TRBD1 for D (5 bases). Trimming took off 3 bases at V and 4 bases at J, with 10 bases between the two ends. The CDR3 is made up of 14 amino acids. Germline V gene lookup returns CDR1 LGHNA and CDR2 YNFKEQ. Here the CDR3 reads CASSHGRENQPQHF. The CDR3 DNA reads as TGTGCCAGCAGCCATGGCAGGGAGAATCAGCCCCAGCATTTT.

This clonotype has ten or more counts. CDR3 bases: TGTGCCAGCAGCGGGGGGGGACTAGCGGGAGGGAAGACCCAGTACTTC. This translates into CASSGGGLAGGKTQYF. The gene calls are TRBV6-1 and TRBJ2-5, with 16 bases aligning to TRBD2. This CDR3 comprises 16 residues. V lost 6 bases to trimming and J lost 6 bases; unmatched junction nucleotides: 7. Germline CDR1 and CDR2: MNHNS and SASEGT.

Many counts were recorded for this clonotype. The chain carries TRBV10-3 and TRBJ2-7; TRBD1 is a possible D gene (6 bases). V lost 10 bases to trimming and J lost 1 base, with 17 bases between them. This CDR3 contains 14 residues. Germline values: CDR1 ENHRY, CDR2 SYGVKD. CDR3 residues: CATTGTLNSYEQYF. The DNA for the CDR3 is TGTGCCACCACCGGGACATTGAATTCCTACGAGCAGTACTTC.

This chain joins TRBV5-1 and TRBJ2-1, with TRBD2 as a possible D gene (5 bases). Germline CDR1 and CDR2: SGHRS and YFSETQ. This CDR3 comprises 11 residues. Trimming stripped 7 bases from V and 5 bases from J, with 7 bases between. Here the CDR3 DNA reads TGCGCCAGCGAGGGTAACAATGAGCAGTTCTTC. This gives the protein CASEGNNEQFF.

The rearrangement joins TRBV6-5 to TRBJ2-1; TRBD2 matches at 9 bases. V lost 2 bases and J lost 5; bases outside the gene matches: 19. CDR3 length: 20 amino acids. Germline-derived CDR1 and CDR2 are MNHEY and SVGAGI. In nucleotides, the CDR3 is TGTGCCAGCAGTTACGGTGCGGGAGGGTTCCCCTTTATGGAGGACAATGAGCAGTTCTTC. Amino acid sequence: CASSYGAGGFPFMEDNEQFF.

In this sample, this clonotype turned up many times. The V gene is TRBV7-9, the J gene TRBJ2-1, with a tentative D call TRBD1 (5 bases). Trimming stripped 1 base from V and 5 bases from J, with 9 bases between. The CDR3 loop spans 14 amino acids. Germline V gene lookup returns CDR1 SEHNR and CDR2 FQNEAQ (reference sequence). CDR3 nucleotides: TGTGCCAGCAGCTTAGTACAGGTTAACAATGAGCAGTTCTTC. Protein: CASSLVQVNNEQFF. The full variable domain, its missing parts supplied by reference TRBV7-9 and TRBJ2-1, is DTGVSQNPRHKITKRGQNVTFRCDPISEHNRLYWYRQTLGQGPEFLTYFQNEAQLEKSRLLSDRFSAERPKGSFSTLEIQRTEQGDSAMYLCASSLVQVNNEQFFGPGTRLTVL.

This clonotype has a count of ten or more. The gene calls are TRBV12-3 or TRBV12-4 and TRBJ2-3, with D unclear. Trimming pared 3 bases from V and 2 bases from J, leaving 6 bases between. The CDR3 runs to 13 residues. CDR3 bases: TGTGCCAGCAGTTTTCCCCACACAGATACGCAGTATTTT. It codes for CASSFPHTDTQYF.

V and J are TRBV7-9 and TRBJ2-1; no definite D call. Per the germline V gene, CDR1 is SEHNR and CDR2 is FQNEAQ (reference sequence). The CDR3 extends over 16 amino acids. The V end lost 4 bases, the J end lost 4 bases, and 17 bases lay between the germline ends. As DNA, the CDR3 is TGTGCCAGCAGCTACCAGCTGGGCCAAGGATACAATGAGCAGTTCTTC. Residues: CASSYQLGQGYNEQFF.

This clonotype was detected only a few times. This chain uses TRBV20-1 with TRBJ1-2, with D hard to call. Germline V CDR1 and CDR2: DFQATT, SNEGSKA (reference sequence). Trimming shortened V by 6 bases and J by 8 bases, and 7 bases separated the two germline ends. CDR3 length: 9 amino acids. CDR3 loop: CSALQGYTF. DNA of the CDR3: TGCAGTGCCCTCCAGGGCTACACCTTC.

This clonotype has a count of ten or more. The chain carries TRBV28 and TRBJ2-3, with TRBD1 matching 7 bases. Losses at the gene ends were 5 bases for V and 5 bases for J; bases not matched to a gene: 10. CDR1 and CDR2 (germline): MDHEN, SYDVKM. CDR3 size: 15 residues. CDR3 loop: CASSLNRGGQDTQYF. CDR3 in DNA: TGTGCCAGCAGTCTGAACAGGGGTGGTCAAGATACGCAGTATTTT.

This clonotype came up once. This sequence may be a read error, since a much larger clone differs from it by one base. The chain uses TRBV12-5 and TRBJ1-2; 9 bases map to TRBD1. The CDR3 is made up of 16 amino acids. Germline V lookup: CDR1 LGHNT, CDR2 FRNRAP. V was clipped by 4 bases and J by 4 bases; unmatched bases: 10. The CDR3 coding sequence is TGTGCTAGTGGTTCCGGGACAGGGTTAAGGTCCTATGGCTACACCTTC. Amino acids: CASGSGTGLRSYGYTF. Combining the CDR3 with reference TRBV12-5 and TRBJ1-2 gives the whole variable domain DARVTQTPRHKVTEMGQEVTMRCQPILGHNTVFWYRQTMMQGLELLAYFRNRAPLDDSGMPKDRFSAEMPDATLATLKIQPSEPRDSAVYFCASGSGTGLRSYGYTFGSGTRLTVV.

With regard to this clonotype: A much larger clone differs by one base, so this may be a read error. The chain recombines TRBV29-1 with TRBJ2-3, with 9 bases aligning to TRBD2. This CDR3 is 15 amino acids long. Germline V gene lookup returns CDR1 SQVTM and CDR2 ANQGSEA. Here the CDR3 reads CGVRPSGDRLDTQYF. The CDR3 coding sequence is TGCGGCGTCCGTCCTAGCGGGGATAGGTTAGATACGCAGTATTTT.

The chain carries TRBV6-5 and TRBJ1-4, with D hard to call. V lost 7 bases, J lost 10 bases, and 13 bases lay in between. The length of the CDR3 is 12 residues. The germline V gene encodes CDR1 MNHEY and CDR2 SVGAGI. CDR3 loop: CASTTGSGKLFF. CDR3 bases: TGTGCCAGCACCACGGGGTCGGGAAAACTGTTTTTT.

This clonotype was recorded many times. The chain links TRBV3-1 to TRBJ2-3; 16 bases align to TRBD2. The germline V gene encodes CDR1 LGHDT and CDR2 YNNKEL (reference sequence). The V segment lost 1 base and the J segment 3 bases; nucleotides outside the gene matches: 4. The CDR3 runs 18 residues. The CDR3 reads CASSQGGLAGGPTDTQYF. CDR3 nucleotides: TGTGCCAGCAGCCAAGGGGGACTAGCGGGAGGGCCGACAGATACGCAGTATTTT.

At least ten counts were recorded for this clonotype. This chain connects TRBV28 to TRBJ2-7, with a weak D call TRBD1 (5 bases). This CDR3 has 13 residues. Trimming stripped 4 bases from V and 7 bases from J, with 14 bases between. CDR1 is MDHEN and CDR2 is SYDVKM in the germline V gene. Here the CDR3 DNA reads TGTGCCAGCAGTTCCCCGACAGATTCTGAGCAGTACTTC. Translation gives CASSSPTDSEQYF. The full variable domain, in which reference TRBV28 and TRBJ2-7 provide the parts outside the CDR3, is DVKVTQSSRYLVKRTGEKVFLECVQDMDHENMFWYRQDPGLGLRLIYFSYDVKMKEKGDIPEGYSVSREKKERFSLILESASTNQTSMYLCASSSPTDSEQYFGPGTRLTVT.

This clonotype showed up many times. This chain uses TRBV18 with TRBJ1-3; 9 bases are a match to TRBD1. After removal of 6 bases from V and 2 bases from J, the junction contained 2 bases not matched to a gene. Germline assignment: CDR1 KGHSH and CDR2 LQKENI. The CDR3 consists of 14 residues. CDR3 sequence reads: CASSRTGAGNTIYF. The CDR3 coding sequence is TGTGCCAGCTCGCGGACAGGGGCTGGAAACACCATATATTTT.

In its sample, this clonotype was seen a few times. V is TRBV29-1 and J is TRBJ1-4; the D gene is possibly TRBD1 (6 bases). The CDR3 runs to 13 residues. Germline loops: CDR1 SQVTM, CDR2 ANQGSEA. Trimming left V 5 bases short and J 8 bases short, with 15 bases between. The CDR3 sequence: CSVRVRGGEKLFF. CDR3 DNA: TGCAGCGTTCGGGTTAGGGGGGGCGAAAAACTGTTTTTT.

This clonotype was observed many times. The chain is built from TRBV20-1 and TRBJ2-7, with 7 bases identical to TRBD1. V lost 0 bases, J lost 2 bases, and 4 bases stayed unmatched. The CDR3 has 14 residues. CDR1 is DFQATT, CDR2 SNEGSKA, per germline (reference sequence). The CDR3 region is CSARDLGQPYEQYF. CDR3 bases: TGCAGTGCTAGAGATCTGGGACAGCCCTACGAGCAGTACTTC.

The rearrangement links TRBV28 to TRBJ1-2; unclear D gene. The CDR3 runs to 13 residues. Trimming stripped 2 bases from V and 5 bases from J, with 9 bases between. Germline V gene data show CDR1 as MDHEN and CDR2 as SYDVKM. The CDR3 DNA reads as TGTGCCAGCAGTTTAGAGTCAGGTTATGGCTACACCTTC. It codes for CASSLESGYGYTF.